A selection of T cell receptor beta chains follows, all from one sample in a study of OX40 agonist ivuxolimab in advanced cancers. Assay: immunoSEQ multiplex PCR; the TCRdb copy retains only in-frame clones and omits some. In the table there are about 41,000 clones, roughly 86% of which are singletons. Sequencing used CD4+ or CD8+ T cells sorted from blood, obtained in a trial of the OX40 agonist ivuxolimab. These receptors originate from an adult with an advanced solid tumor such as melanoma, head and neck, liver or kidney cancer. Both conserved end residues are part of each CDR3. D genes are given only for firm matches. The size of a clone is reported for some rows only, either as once, few or many, or as a class for expanded clones.

j_call d_call clone_size v_call cdr3_nt cdr3_aa
TRBJ2-6 NA NA TRBV11-3 TGTGCCAGCACCCCATCGGGGGCTGGGGCCAACGTCCTGACTTTC CASTPSGAGANVLTF
TRBJ2-5 NA few TRBV5-4 TGTGCCAGCGGGGCCCCCGGGACCCAGTACTTC CASGAPGTQYF
TRBJ1-1 NA NA TRBV6-6 TGTGCCAGCAGTACGCGGACTGAAGCTTTCTTT CASSTRTEAFF
TRBJ2-3 TRBD2 NA TRBV6-4 TGTGCCAGCAGTGAGGAGGGACTAGCGGCGGCCACAGATACGCAGTATTTT CASSEEGLAAATDTQYF
TRBJ2-7 TRBD1 NA TRBV11-3 TGTGCCAGCAGCTTAAGGCAGGGGGCCCACGAGCAGTACTTC CASSLRQGAHEQYF
TRBJ2-2 TRBD1 NA TRBV4-1 TGCGCCAGCAGCCAAGAGAAGACAGGGGGGGGGAGGGAGCTGTTTTTT CASSQEKTGGGRELFF
TRBJ2-2 NA NA TRBV30 TGTGCCTGGAGAGGGGACCCGAACACCGGGGAGCTGTTTTTT CAWRGDPNTGELFF
TRBJ1-5 NA NA TRBV6-5 TGTGCCAGCAGGTTAAGGGGAGGGGGGCCCCAGCATTTT CASRLRGGGPQHF
TRBJ1-1 TRBD1 NA TRBV19 TGTGCCAGTAGGACCGCACAGGGGGGGAACACTGAAGCTTTCTTT CASRTAQGGNTEAFF
TRBJ2-7 NA NA TRBV23-1 TGCGCCAGCAGTCATTCCCTAGACAAGGGTAAATTAGATCAGGCTTACGGGCAGTACTTC CASSHSLDKGKLDQAYGQYF
TRBJ1-1 NA NA TRBV11-2 TGTGCCAGCAGCTTAACGAGGGACTACACTGAAGCTTTCTTT CASSLTRDYTEAFF
TRBJ2-2 NA NA TRBV11-2 TGTGCCAGCAGCTTATTGGGGCAGGACACCGGGGAGCTGTTTTTT CASSLLGQDTGELFF
TRBJ2-7 NA NA TRBV19 TGTGCCAGTAGTATGGGGCCAGGGGCTTACTACGAGCAGTACTTC CASSMGPGAYYEQYF
TRBJ2-6 NA few TRBV28 TGTGCCAGCAGTTTTGGTGACTCTGGGGCCAACGTCCTGACTTTC CASSFGDSGANVLTF
TRBJ2-7 TRBD2 NA TRBV11-2 TGTGCCAGCAGCTCCGGGGGGGCCGAGCAGTACTTC CASSSGGAEQYF
TRBJ1-1 NA medium-sized TRBV19 TGTGCCAGTAGTATAGACGGACGGCTCACTGAAGCTTTCTTT CASSIDGRLTEAFF
TRBJ2-7 TRBD1 NA TRBV9 TGTGCCAGCAGCGTATCGGGACAGGGGTTCTACGAGCAGTACTTC CASSVSGQGFYEQYF